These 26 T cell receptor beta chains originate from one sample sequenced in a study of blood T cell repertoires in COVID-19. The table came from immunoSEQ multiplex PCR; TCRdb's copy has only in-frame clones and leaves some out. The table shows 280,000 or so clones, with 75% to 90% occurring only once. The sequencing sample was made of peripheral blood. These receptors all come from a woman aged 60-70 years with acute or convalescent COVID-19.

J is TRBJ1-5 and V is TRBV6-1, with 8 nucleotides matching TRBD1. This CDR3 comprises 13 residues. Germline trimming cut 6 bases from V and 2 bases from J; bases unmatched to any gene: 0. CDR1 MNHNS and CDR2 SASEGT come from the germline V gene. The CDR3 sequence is CASRDRGNQPQHF. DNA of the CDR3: TGTGCCAGCAGGGACAGGGGCAATCAGCCCCAGCATTTT.

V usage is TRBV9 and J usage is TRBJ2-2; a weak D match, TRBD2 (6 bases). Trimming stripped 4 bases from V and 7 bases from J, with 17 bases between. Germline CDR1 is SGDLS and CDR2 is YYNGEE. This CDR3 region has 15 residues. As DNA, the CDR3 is TGTGCCAGCAGCCCCCCAGGGACTCTACTCGGGGAGCTGTTTTTT. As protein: CASSPPGTLLGELFF. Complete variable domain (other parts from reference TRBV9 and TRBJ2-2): DSGVTQTPKHLITATGQRVTLRCSPRSGDLSVYWYQQSLDQGLQFLIQYYNGEERAKGNILERFSAQQFPDLHSELNLSSLELGDSALYFCASSPPGTLLGELFFGEGSRLTVL.

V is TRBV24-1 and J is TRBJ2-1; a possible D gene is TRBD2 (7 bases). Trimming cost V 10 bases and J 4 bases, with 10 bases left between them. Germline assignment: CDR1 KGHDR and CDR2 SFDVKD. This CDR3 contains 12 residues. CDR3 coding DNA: TGTGCCACGGGGGGGCCGTACAATGAGCAGTTCTTC. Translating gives CATGGPYNEQFF.

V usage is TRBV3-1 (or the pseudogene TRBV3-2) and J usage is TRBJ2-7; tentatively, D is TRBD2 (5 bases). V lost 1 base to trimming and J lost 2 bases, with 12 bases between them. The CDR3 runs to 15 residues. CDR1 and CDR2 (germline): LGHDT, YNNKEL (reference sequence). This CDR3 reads CASSQAIGDTYEQYF. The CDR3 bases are TGTGCCAGCAGCCAAGCAATCGGGGATACCTACGAGCAGTACTTC.

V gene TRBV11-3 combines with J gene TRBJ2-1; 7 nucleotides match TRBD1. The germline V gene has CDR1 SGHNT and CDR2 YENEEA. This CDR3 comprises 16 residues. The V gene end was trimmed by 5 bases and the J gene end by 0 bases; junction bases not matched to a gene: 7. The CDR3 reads CASSPGQAHSYNEQFF. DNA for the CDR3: TGTGCCAGCAGCCCAGGACAGGCCCACTCCTACAATGAGCAGTTCTTC.

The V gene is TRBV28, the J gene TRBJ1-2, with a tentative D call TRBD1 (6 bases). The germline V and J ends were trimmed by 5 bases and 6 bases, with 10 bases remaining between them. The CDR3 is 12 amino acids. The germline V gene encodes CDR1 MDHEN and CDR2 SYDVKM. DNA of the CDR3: TGTGCCAGCAGTGACAGGTTGGATGGCTACACCTTC. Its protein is CASSDRLDGYTF.

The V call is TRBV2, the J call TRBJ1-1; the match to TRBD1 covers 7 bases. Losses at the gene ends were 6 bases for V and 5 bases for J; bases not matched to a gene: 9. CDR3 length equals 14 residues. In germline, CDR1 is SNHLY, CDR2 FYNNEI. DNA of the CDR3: TGTGCCAGCAGCCTAGACAGGGTAAGGACTGAAGCTTTCTTT. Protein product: CASSLDRVRTEAFF.

The CDR3 spells CASSLQGTTNEKLFF. CDR3 nucleotide sequence: TGTGCCAGCAGCTTACAGGGGACAACTAATGAAAAACTGTTTTTT. The rearrangement joins TRBV11-2 to TRBJ1-4, with D possibly being TRBD1 (6 bases). CDR3 length: 15 amino acids. Germline loops: CDR1 SGHAT, CDR2 FQNNGV. Trimming left V 2 bases short and J 0 bases short, with 7 bases between. Full variable domain (missing parts from reference TRBV11-2 and TRBJ1-4): EAGVAQSPRYKIIEKRQSVAFWCNPISGHATLYWYQQILGQGPKLLIQFQNNGVVDDSQLPKDRFSAERLKGVDSTLKIQPAKLEDSAVYLCASSLQGTTNEKLFFGSGTQLSVL.

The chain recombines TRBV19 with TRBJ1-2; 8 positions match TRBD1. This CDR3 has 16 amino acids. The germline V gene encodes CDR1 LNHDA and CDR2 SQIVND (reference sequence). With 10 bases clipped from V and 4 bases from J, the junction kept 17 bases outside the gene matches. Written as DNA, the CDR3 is TGTGCCACCCACAGGGGGGGACCCCTGATCGGCTATGGCTACACCTTC. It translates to CATHRGGPLIGYGYTF.

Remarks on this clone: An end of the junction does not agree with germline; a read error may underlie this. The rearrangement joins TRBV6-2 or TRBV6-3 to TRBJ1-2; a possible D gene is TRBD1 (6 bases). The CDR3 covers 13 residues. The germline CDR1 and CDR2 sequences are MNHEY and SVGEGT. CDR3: CASSLTPDSPGSF. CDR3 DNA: TGTGCCAGCAGCCTAACGCCGGACAGTCCGGGGTCATTC.

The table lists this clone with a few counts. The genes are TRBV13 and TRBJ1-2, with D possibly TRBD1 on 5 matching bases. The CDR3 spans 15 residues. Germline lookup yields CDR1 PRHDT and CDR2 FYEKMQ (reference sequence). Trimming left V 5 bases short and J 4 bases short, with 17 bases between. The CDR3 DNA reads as TGTGCCAGCAGCCCCCAGGGAGGGAGGAGCTATGGCTACACCTTC. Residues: CASSPQGGRSYGYTF. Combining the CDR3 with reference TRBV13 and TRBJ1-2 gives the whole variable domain AAGVIQSPRHLIKEKRETATLKCYPIPRHDTVYWYQQGPGQDPQFLISFYEKMQSDKGSIPDRFSAQQFSDYHSELNMSSLELGDSALYFCASSPQGGRSYGYTFGSGTRLTVV.

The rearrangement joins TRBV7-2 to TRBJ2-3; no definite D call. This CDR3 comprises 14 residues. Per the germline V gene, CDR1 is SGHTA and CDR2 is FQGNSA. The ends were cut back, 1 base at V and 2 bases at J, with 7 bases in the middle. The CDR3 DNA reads TGTGCCAGCAGCTTAGGACTCGACACAGATACGCAGTATTTT. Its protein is CASSLGLDTDTQYF.

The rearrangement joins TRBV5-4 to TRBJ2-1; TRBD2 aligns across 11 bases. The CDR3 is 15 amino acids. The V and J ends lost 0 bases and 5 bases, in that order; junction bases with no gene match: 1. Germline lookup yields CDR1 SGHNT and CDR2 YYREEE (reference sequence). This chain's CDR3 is CASSLAGLADNEQFF. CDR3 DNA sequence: TGTGCCAGCAGCTTGGCGGGACTAGCGGACAATGAGCAGTTCTTC.

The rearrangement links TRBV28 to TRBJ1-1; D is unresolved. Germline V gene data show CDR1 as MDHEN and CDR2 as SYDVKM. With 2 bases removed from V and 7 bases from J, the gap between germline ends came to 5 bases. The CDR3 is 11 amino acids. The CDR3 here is CASSLTREAFF. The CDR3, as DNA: TGTGCCAGCAGTTTAACGCGTGAAGCTTTCTTT.

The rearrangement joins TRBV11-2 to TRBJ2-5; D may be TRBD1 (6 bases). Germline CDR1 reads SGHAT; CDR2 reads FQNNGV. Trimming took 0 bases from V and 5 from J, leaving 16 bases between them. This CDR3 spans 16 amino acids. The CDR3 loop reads CASSLEMGAKRETQYF. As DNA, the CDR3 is TGTGCCAGCAGCTTAGAGATGGGGGCGAAGAGGGAGACCCAGTACTTC.

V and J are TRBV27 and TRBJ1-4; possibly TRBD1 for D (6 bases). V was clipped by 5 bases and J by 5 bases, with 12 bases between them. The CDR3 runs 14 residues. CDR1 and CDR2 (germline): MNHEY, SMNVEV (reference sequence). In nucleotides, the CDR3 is TGTGCCAGCAGTGCACAGGGAAGAAATGAAAAACTGTTTTTT. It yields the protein CASSAQGRNEKLFF.

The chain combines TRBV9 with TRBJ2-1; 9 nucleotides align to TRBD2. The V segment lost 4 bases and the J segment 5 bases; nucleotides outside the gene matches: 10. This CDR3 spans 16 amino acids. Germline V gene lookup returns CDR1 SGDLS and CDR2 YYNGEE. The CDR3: CASSPRVAGVNNEQFF. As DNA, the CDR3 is TGTGCCAGCAGCCCCAGGGTAGCGGGGGTAAACAATGAGCAGTTCTTC.

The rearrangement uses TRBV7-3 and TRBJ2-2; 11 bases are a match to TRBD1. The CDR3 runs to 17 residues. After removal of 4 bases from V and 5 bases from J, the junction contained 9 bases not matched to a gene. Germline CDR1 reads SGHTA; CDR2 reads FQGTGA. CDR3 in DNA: TGTGCCAGCAGCTACGACGACGGGACAGGGGGAACCGGGGAGCTGTTTTTT. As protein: CASSYDDGTGGTGELFF.

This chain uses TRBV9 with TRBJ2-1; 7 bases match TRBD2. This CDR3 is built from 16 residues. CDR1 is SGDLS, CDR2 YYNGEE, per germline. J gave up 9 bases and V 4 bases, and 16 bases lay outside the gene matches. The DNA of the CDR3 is TGTGCCAGCAGCCCCAGTCGGTGGGAGGGGAGGGGTGAGCAGTTCTTC. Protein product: CASSPSRWEGRGEQFF.

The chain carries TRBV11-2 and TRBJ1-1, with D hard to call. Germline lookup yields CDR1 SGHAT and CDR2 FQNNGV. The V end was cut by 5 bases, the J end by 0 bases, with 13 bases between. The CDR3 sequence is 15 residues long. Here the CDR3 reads CASSHGRLLNTEAFF. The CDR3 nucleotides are TGTGCCAGCAGCCATGGGAGACTACTGAACACTGAAGCTTTCTTT.

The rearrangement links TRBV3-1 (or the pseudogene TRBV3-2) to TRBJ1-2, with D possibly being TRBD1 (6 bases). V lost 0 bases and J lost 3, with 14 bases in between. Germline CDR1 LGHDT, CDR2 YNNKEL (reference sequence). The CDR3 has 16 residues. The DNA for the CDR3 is TGTGCCAGCAGCCAAGATAACAGACAGGCCCACTATGGCTACACCTTC. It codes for CASSQDNRQAHYGYTF.

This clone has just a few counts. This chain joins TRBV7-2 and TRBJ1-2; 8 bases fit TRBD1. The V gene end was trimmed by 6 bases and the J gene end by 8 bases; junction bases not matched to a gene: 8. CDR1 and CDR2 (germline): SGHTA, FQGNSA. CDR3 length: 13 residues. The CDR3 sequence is CASRPTGVGGYTF. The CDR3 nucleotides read TGTGCCAGCAGGCCGACAGGGGTAGGAGGCTACACCTTC.

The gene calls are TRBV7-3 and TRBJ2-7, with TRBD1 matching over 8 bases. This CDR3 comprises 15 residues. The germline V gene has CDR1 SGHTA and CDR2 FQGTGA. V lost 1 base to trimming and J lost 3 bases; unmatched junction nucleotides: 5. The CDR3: CASSLMPGGDYEQYF. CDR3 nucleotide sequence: TGTGCCAGCAGCTTAATGCCAGGGGGCGACTACGAGCAGTACTTC.

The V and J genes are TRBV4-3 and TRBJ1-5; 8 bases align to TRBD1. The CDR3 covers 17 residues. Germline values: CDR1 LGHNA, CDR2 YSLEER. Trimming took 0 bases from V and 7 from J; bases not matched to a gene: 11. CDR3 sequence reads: CASSQDLGQGSFQPQHF. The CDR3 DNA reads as TGCGCCAGCAGCCAAGACCTCGGACAGGGTTCGTTCCAGCCCCAGCATTTT.

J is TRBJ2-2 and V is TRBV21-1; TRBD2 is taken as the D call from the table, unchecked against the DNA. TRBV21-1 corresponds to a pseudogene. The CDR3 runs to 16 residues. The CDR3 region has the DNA TGTGCCAGCAGCAAAGCGGGGGAGGCGAACACCGGGGAGCTGTTTTTT. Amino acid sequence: CASSKAGEANTGELFF.

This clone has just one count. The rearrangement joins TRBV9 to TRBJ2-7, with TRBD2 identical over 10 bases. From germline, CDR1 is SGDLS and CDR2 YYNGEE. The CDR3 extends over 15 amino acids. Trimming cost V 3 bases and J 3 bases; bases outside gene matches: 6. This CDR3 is CASSETGTSDYEQYF. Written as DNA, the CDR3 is TGTGCCAGCAGCGAAACCGGGACTAGCGACTACGAGCAGTACTTC.